This TCR beta chain was recorded in a study of OX40 agonist ivuxolimab in advanced cancers. Regarding the research as a whole: Ivuxolimab was an agonistic, fully human IgG2 monoclonal antibody directed against OX40 (CD134), a costimulatory receptor. Partial responses were achieved by three dose-escalation patients, of whom one had hepatocellular carcinoma and two had cutaneous melanoma. Of the 50 to 55 dose-escalation patients, hepatocellular carcinoma was present in about 20, melanoma in around 15, renal cell carcinoma in 9 and head and neck cancer in 9. The purpose of peripheral TCRbeta sequencing was to test whether ivuxolimab changed TCR sequence diversity and led to clonal T-cell expansion. Prior anti-PD-1, anti-PD-L1 or anti-CTLA-4 therapy was permitted, and about two fifths of dose-escalation patients had received checkpoint inhibitors. The paper covers the monotherapy dose-escalation part of the phase I ivuxolimab trial, which included N of about 50 patients. Intravenous ivuxolimab was administered to patients every 2 weeks at six dose levels: 0.01, 0.1, 0.3, 1.5, 3 and 10 mg/kg. In the dose-escalation cohort, 82.7% of patients were male, and the mean age was around 60 years, with a range of roughly 20 to 80. Overall study outcomes, separate from this receptor: In the 0.1-3.0 mg/kg groups, partial responders had among the lowest normalized peripheral clonal expansion, particularly in CD8+ T cells. At doses of 0.1 to 3.0 mg/kg, clonal expansion of both CD4+ and CD8+ T cells in blood was seen between baseline and week 6. The antigen specificity of the peripheral T cells that underwent clonal expansion was not determined. On average, CD8+ T cells showed more expanded clones than CD4+ T cells after ivuxolimab. Low levels of normalized T-cell clonal expansion were also seen in some nonresponding patients.

Reading the germline V gene (reference sequence) gives CDR1 LNHDA and CDR2 SQIVND. Trimming costs V 7 bases and J 4 bases, and their ends lie 16 bases apart. The CDR3 has 15 amino acids, counting the end cysteine and phenylalanine. The kept DNA is CDR3 alone, 45 bases in frame from the first base. Note on this clone: Its antigen specificity is not known. Base quality data are lacking; no much larger clone is found one base away.

Genomic DNA was isolated from the sorted cells so that the TCRbeta CDR3 region could be sequenced. The immunoSEQ Assay was used for sequencing of TCRbeta CDR3 regions. TCRdb obtained this table from immuneACCESS and retained in-frame rearrangements with V and J assigned. These tables miss some clones; where compared with another copy, unresolved V genes account for less than half of the shortfall, and the remainder is unexplained. The sample yields approximately 22,000 clones; 83% were counted once. Around 18% of the sample is held by the ten biggest clonotypes. Patients with autoimmune disease history or receiving systemic immunosuppression were excluded from the trial. Peripheral blood for TCR sequencing was drawn from every dose cohort at baseline, at cycle 4 day 1 and at cycle 7 day 1. The samples were drawn from a first-in-human, open-label, multicenter phase I dose-escalation trial of ivuxolimab. Adults with locally advanced or metastatic melanoma, renal cell carcinoma, hepatocellular carcinoma or head and neck squamous cell carcinoma were enrolled in the trial. Before TCR sequencing, CD4+ T cells and CD8+ T cells from peripheral blood were sorted into separate populations.

The starting material was CD4+ or CD8+ T cells sorted from blood, obtained in a trial of the OX40 agonist ivuxolimab. The receptor was isolated from an adult with an advanced solid tumor such as melanoma, head and neck, liver or kidney cancer. The sequence is built from TRBV19 and TRBJ1-4; the D gene is not confidently resolved. The DNA reads TGTGCCAGTACCAGCCAAGGCCCCCTTAATGAAAAACTGTTTTTT. Translated, this gives CASTSQGPLNEKLFF.